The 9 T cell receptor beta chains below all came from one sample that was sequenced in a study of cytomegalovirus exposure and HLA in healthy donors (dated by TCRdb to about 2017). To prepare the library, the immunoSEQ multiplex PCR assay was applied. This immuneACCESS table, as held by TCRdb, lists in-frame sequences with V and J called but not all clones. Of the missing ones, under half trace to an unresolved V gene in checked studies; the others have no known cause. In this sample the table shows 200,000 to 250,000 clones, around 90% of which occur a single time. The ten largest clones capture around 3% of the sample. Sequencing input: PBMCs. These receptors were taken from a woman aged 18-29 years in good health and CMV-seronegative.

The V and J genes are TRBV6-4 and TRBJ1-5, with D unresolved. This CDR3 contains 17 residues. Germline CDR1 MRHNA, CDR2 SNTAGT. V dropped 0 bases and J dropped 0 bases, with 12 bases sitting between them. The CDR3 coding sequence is TGTGCCAGCAGTGACTCCGGTTGCCTGAATAGCAATCAGCCCCAGCATTTT. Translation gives CASSDSGCLNSNQPQHF.

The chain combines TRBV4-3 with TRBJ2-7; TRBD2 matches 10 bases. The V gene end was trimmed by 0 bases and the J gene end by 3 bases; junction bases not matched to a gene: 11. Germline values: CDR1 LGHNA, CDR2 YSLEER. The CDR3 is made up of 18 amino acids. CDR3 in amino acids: CASSQDRTSGNYLYEQYF. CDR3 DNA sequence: TGCGCCAGCAGCCAAGACCGGACTAGCGGCAACTACCTCTACGAGCAGTACTTC.

CDR3 amino acids: CASSIRGLNTGELFF. CDR3 nucleotides: TGTGCCAGTAGTATTAGGGGTCTGAACACCGGGGAGCTGTTTTTT. The chain uses TRBV19 and TRBJ2-2, with D possibly TRBD1 on 5 matching bases. V lost 3 bases and J 1 base, leaving 9 bases between the germline ends. Germline assignment: CDR1 LNHDA and CDR2 SQIVND (reference sequence). The CDR3 length is 15 residues.

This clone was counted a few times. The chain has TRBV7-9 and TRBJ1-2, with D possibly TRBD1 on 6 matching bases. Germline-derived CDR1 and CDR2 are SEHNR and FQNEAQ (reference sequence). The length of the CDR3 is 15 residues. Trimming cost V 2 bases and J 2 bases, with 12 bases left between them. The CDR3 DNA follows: TGTGCCAGCAGCTTACAGGGGTTGGAGAACTATGGCTACACCTTC. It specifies CASSLQGLENYGYTF.

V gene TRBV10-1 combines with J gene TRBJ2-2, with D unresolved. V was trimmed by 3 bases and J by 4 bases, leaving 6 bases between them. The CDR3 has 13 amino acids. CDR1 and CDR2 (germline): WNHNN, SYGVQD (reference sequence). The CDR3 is CASSEQPTGELFF. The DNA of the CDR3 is TGCGCCAGCAGTGAACAGCCCACCGGGGAGCTGTTTTTT.

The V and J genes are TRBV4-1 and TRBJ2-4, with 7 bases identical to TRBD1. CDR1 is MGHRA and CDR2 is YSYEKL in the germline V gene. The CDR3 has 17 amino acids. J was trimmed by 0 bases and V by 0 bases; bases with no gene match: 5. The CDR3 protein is CASSQDTGATAKNIQYF. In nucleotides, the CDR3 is TGCGCCAGCAGCCAAGATACAGGGGCGACAGCCAAAAACATTCAGTACTTC.

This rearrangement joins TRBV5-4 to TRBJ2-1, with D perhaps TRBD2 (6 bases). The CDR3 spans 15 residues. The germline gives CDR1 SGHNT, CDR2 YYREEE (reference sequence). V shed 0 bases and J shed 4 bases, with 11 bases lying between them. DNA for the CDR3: TGTGCCAGCAGCTTGGTACAGGCGGGGTACAATGAGCAGTTCTTC. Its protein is CASSLVQAGYNEQFF.

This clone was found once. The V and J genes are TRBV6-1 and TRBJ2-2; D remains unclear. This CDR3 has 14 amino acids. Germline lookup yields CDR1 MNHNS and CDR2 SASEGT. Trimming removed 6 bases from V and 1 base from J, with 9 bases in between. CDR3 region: CASRPQWNTGELFF. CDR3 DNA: TGTGCCAGCAGGCCCCAGTGGAACACCGGGGAGCTGTTTTTT.

CDR3 nucleotides: TGCGCCAGCAGCTTATCGACTAGCGGGACCTTCCGCACAGATACGCAGTATTTT. This encodes CASSLSTSGTFRTDTQYF. V usage is TRBV5-1 and J usage is TRBJ2-3; 11 nucleotides agree with TRBD2. J was trimmed by 1 base and V by 2 bases; bases with no gene match: 9. The CDR3 runs 18 residues. Germline V CDR1 and CDR2: SGHRS, YFSETQ.